This entry lists 14 T cell receptor beta chains sequenced from one sample in a study of cytomegalovirus exposure and HLA in healthy donors. The PCR employed 60 Vbeta primers together with 13 Jbeta primers. The assay was immunoSEQ multiplex PCR, and TCRdb's table has in-frame clones only and misses some. The table lists roughly 79,000 clones, 70% to 75% of them singletons, with approximately 5.7% in the top ten. Material for sequencing was PBMCs. These receptors were taken from a woman in her forties or fifties in good health and CMV-seropositive.

The chain employs TRBV2 and TRBJ2-7, with D hard to call. This CDR3 has 11 residues. Germline V gene data show CDR1 as SNHLY and CDR2 as FYNNEI. V dropped 7 bases and J dropped 3 bases, with 7 bases sitting between them. DNA of the CDR3: TGTGCCAGCATTACAAACTACGAGCAGTACTTC. Translating it yields CASITNYEQYF.

V is TRBV7-5 and J is TRBJ1-5; TRBD1 is the table's D call and was not checked against the DNA. TRBV7-5 represents a pseudogene. This CDR3 comprises 13 residues. This CDR3 is CARSLPLTQVEHF. CDR3 DNA sequence: TGTGCCAGAAGCTTGCCTCTTACACAGGTTGAGCATTTT.

The chain is built from TRBV5-1 and TRBJ2-3; 8 bases line up with TRBD2. Germline CDR1 and CDR2: SGHRS and YFSETQ. There are 15 residues in the CDR3. V gave up 3 bases and J gave up 4 bases; unmatched junction bases: 7. In DNA, the CDR3 is TGCGCCAGCAGCTCGACTAGCGTGGTCTCAGATACGCAGTATTTT. This gives the protein CASSSTSVVSDTQYF. Complete variable domain (other parts from reference TRBV5-1 and TRBJ2-3): KAGVTQTPRYLIKTRGQQVTLSCSPISGHRSVSWYQQTPGQGLQFLFEYFSETQRNKGNFPGRFSGRQFSNSRSEMNVSTLELGDSALYLCASSSTSVVSDTQYFGPGTRLTVL.

This clone has only one observation. The V call is TRBV7-3, the J call TRBJ1-1, with D hard to call. V lost 5 bases and J 5 bases, leaving 12 bases between the germline ends. The CDR3 runs 13 residues. Germline loops: CDR1 SGHTA, CDR2 FQGTGA. Here the CDR3 reads CASSQGAGTEAFF. The CDR3 DNA is TGTGCCAGCAGCCAAGGCGCGGGAACTGAAGCTTTCTTT.

The chain has TRBV30 and TRBJ1-3; 9 positions match TRBD1. This CDR3 comprises 15 residues. Germline V gene sequence: CDR1 GTSNPN, CDR2 SVGIG (reference sequence). The V gene end was trimmed by 0 bases and the J gene end by 3 bases; junction bases not matched to a gene: 3. The CDR3 DNA follows: TGTGCCTGGAGTGTAGTGACAGGGGGTGGAAACACCATATATTTT. It is translated as CAWSVVTGGGNTIYF. The variable domain in full, completed from reference TRBV30 and TRBJ1-3, reads SQTIHQWPATLVQPVGSPLSLECTVEGTSNPNLYWYRQAAGRGLQLLFYSVGIGQISSEVPQNLSASRPQDRQFILSSKKLLLSDSGFYLCAWSVVTGGGNTIYFGEGSWLTVV.

The J gene is TRBJ2-1, the V gene TRBV7-9; tentatively, D is TRBD2 (5 bases). Germline-derived CDR1 and CDR2 are SEHNR and FQNEAQ (reference sequence). With 4 bases removed from V and 10 bases from J, the gap between germline ends came to 14 bases. This CDR3 region has 13 residues. The CDR3 spells CASSSLEGSEQFF. CDR3 coding DNA: TGTGCCAGCAGCTCATTAGAAGGGAGCGAGCAGTTCTTC.

This chain uses TRBV5-1 with TRBJ2-1; D is possibly TRBD2 (6 bases). V dropped 0 bases and J dropped 10 bases, with 17 bases sitting between them. The CDR3 has 15 residues. Germline CDR1 is SGHRS and CDR2 is YFSETQ. The CDR3 sequence is CASSLAARGLEEQFF. CDR3 DNA sequence: TGCGCCAGCAGCTTGGCCGCGCGGGGCCTTGAGGAGCAGTTCTTC.

This chain links TRBV6-4 with TRBJ2-2, with D possibly matching TRBD2 (6 bases). CDR3 length equals 16 residues. Trimming left V 0 bases short and J 5 bases short, with 13 bases between. The V gene's germline CDR1 is MRHNA and CDR2 SNTAGT. The CDR3 region has the DNA TGTGCCAGCAGTGACTCGAGCGGACTACAAACCGGGGAGCTGTTTTTT. Residues: CASSDSSGLQTGELFF.

V gene TRBV5-1 combines with J gene TRBJ1-1; 10 bases match TRBD1. The trim removed 2 bases at V and 1 base at J, leaving 2 bases unmatched. The CDR3 has 15 amino acids. Germline CDR1 and CDR2: SGHRS and YFSETQ. The CDR3 loop reads CASSLDRGQNTEAFF. The CDR3 coding sequence is TGCGCCAGCAGCTTAGACAGGGGGCAGAACACTGAAGCTTTCTTT.

This clone appeared a few times. The rearrangement links TRBV6-1 to TRBJ2-5, with D possibly TRBD1 on 5 matching bases. The CDR3 is 13 amino acids. The V gene lost 7 bases and the J gene lost 2 bases, with 11 bases spanning the gap. Germline values: CDR1 MNHNS, CDR2 SASEGT. The CDR3: CASNHRRQETQYF. CDR3 DNA sequence: TGTGCCAGCAACCACAGGAGACAAGAGACCCAGTACTTC.

The J gene is TRBJ2-1, the V gene TRBV30, with 7 positions matching TRBD1. In germline, CDR1 is GTSNPN, CDR2 SVGIG (reference sequence). With 5 bases clipped from V and 4 bases from J, the junction kept 11 bases outside the gene matches. This CDR3 region has 15 residues. This CDR3 is CAWEQGKSIYNEQFF. DNA of the CDR3: TGTGCCTGGGAACAGGGGAAGAGTATATACAATGAGCAGTTCTTC. Looking up the rest from reference TRBV30 and TRBJ2-1 gives the full variable domain: SQTIHQWPATLVQPVGSPLSLECTVEGTSNPNLYWYRQAAGRGLQLLFYSVGIGQISSEVPQNLSASRPQDRQFILSSKKLLLSDSGFYLCAWEQGKSIYNEQFFGPGTRLTVL.

This chain connects TRBV5-4 to TRBJ2-1; the match to TRBD2 covers 7 bases. V dropped 4 bases and J dropped 2; count of bases not matched to a gene: 6. CDR3 length: 15 residues. Germline V gene sequence: CDR1 SGHNT, CDR2 YYREEE (reference sequence). CDR3 amino acids: CASSLTSVPYNEQFF. CDR3 sequence (DNA): TGTGCCAGCAGCCTTACTAGCGTTCCCTACAATGAGCAGTTCTTC.

This clone was picked up a small number of times. The chain couples TRBV5-1 to TRBJ2-3; the match to TRBD2 covers 8 bases. J lost 0 bases, V lost 0 bases, and 3 bases had no gene match. Looked up from germline, CDR1 is SGHRS and CDR2 is YFSETQ. The CDR3 loop spans 16 amino acids. The CDR3 nucleotides read TGCGCCAGCAGCTTGGCCCCTAGCGGGAGCACAGATACGCAGTATTTT. It encodes CASSLAPSGSTDTQYF.

The chain recombines TRBV25-1 with TRBJ1-5, with D unresolved. CDR1 and CDR2 from the germline V gene are MGHDK and SYGVNS. Trimming pared 5 bases from V and 2 bases from J, leaving 4 bases between. The CDR3 spans 12 residues. The CDR3: CASSPGNQPQHF. CDR3 sequence (DNA): TGTGCCAGCAGTCCGGGCAATCAGCCCCAGCATTTT.